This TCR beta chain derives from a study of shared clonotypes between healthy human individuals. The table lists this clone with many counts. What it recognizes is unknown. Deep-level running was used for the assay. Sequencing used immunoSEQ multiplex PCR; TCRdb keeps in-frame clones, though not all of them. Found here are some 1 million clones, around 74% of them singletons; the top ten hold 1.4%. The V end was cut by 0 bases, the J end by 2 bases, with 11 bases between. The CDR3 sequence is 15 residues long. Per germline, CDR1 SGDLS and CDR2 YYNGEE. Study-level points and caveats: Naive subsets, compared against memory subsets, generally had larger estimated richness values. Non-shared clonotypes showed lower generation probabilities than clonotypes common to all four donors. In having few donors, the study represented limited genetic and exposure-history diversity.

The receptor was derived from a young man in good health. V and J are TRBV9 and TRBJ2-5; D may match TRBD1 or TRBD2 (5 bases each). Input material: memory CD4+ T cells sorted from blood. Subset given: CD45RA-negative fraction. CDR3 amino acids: CASSVEDTGQETQYF. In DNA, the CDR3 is TGTGCCAGCAGCGTAGAGGACACGGGGCAAGAGACCCAGTACTTC.